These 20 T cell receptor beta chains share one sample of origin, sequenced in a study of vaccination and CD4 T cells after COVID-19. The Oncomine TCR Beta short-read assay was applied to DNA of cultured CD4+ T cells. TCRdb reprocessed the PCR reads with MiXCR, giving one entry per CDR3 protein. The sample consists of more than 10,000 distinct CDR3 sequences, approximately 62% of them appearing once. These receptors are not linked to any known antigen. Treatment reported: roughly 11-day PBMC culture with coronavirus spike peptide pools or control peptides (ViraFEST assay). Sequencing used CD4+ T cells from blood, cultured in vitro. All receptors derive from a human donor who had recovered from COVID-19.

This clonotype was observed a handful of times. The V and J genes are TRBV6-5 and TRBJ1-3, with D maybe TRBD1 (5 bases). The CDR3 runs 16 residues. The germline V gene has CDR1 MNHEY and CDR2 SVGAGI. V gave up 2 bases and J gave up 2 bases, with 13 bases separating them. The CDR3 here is CASSYDGGHAGNTIYF. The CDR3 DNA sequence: TGTGCCAGCAGTTACGACGGGGGTCATGCTGGAAACACCATATATTTT.

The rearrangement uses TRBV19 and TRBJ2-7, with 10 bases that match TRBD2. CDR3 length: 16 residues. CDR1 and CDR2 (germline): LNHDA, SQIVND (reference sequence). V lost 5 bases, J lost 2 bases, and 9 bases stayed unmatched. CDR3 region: CASSVIIAGGTYEQYF. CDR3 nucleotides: TGTGCCAGTAGTGTCATTATAGCGGGAGGAACCTACGAGCAGTACTTC.

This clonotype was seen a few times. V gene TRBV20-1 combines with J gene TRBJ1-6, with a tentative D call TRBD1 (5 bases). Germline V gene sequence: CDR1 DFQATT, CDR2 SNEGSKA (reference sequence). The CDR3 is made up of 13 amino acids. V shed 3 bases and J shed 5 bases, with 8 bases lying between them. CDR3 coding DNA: TGCAGTGCTAGGACAGACGATAATTCACCCCTCCACTTT. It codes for CSARTDDNSPLHF.

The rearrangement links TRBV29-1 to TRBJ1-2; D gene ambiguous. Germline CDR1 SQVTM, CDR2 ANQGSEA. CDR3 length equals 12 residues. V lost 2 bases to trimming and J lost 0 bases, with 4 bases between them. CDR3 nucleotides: TGCAGCGTTGAATCTACTAACTATGGCTACACCTTC. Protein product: CSVESTNYGYTF.

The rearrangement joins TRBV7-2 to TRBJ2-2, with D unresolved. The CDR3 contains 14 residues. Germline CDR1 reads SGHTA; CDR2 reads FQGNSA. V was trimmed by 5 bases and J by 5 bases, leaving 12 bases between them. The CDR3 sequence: CASSPGLGTGELFF. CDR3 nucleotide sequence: TGTGCCAGCAGCCCCGGCTTAGGGACCGGGGAGCTGTTTTTT.

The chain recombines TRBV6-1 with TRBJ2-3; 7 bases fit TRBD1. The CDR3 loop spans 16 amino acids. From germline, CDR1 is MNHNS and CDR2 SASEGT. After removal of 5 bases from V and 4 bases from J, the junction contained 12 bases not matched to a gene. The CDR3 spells CASSKQGNSHADTQYF. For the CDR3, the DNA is TGTGCCAGCAGTAAACAGGGGAACTCCCACGCAGATACGCAGTATTTT.

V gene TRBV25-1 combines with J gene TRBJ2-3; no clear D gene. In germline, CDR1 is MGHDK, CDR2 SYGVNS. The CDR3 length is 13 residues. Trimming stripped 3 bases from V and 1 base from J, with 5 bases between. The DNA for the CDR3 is TGTGCCAGCAGTGAGGCCGGCACAGATACGCAGTATTTT. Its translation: CASSEAGTDTQYF. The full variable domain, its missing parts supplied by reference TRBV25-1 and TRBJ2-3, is EADIYQTPRYLVIGTGKKITLECSQTMGHDKMYWYQQDPGMELHLIHYSYGVNSTEKGDLSSESTVSRIRTEHFPLTLESARPSHTSQYLCASSEAGTDTQYFGPGTRLTVL.

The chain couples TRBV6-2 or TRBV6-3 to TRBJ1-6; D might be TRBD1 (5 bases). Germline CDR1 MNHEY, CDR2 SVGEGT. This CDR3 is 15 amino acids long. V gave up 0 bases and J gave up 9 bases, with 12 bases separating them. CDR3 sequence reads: CASSYSTGASSPLHF. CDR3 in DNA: TGTGCCAGCAGTTACTCGACTGGGGCGAGTTCACCCCTCCACTTT.

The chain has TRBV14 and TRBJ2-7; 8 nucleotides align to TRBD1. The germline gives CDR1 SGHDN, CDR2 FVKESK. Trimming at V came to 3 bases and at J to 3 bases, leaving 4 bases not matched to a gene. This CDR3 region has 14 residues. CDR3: CASSHGRGLYEQYF. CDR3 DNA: TGTGCCAGCAGCCATGGCAGGGGGCTCTACGAGCAGTACTTC.

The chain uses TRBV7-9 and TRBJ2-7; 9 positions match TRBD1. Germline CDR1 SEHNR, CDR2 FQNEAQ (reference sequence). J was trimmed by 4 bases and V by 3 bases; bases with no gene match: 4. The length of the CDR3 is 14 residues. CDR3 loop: CASSFGQGTYEQYF. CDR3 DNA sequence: TGTGCCAGCAGCTTCGGACAGGGGACGTACGAGCAGTACTTC.

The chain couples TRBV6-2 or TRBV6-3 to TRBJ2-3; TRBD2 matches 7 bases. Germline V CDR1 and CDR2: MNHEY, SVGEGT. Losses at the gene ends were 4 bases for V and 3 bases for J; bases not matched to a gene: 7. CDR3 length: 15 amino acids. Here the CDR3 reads CASSFSGAGTDTQYF. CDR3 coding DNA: TGTGCCAGCAGTTTTAGCGGAGCGGGGACAGATACGCAGTATTTT.

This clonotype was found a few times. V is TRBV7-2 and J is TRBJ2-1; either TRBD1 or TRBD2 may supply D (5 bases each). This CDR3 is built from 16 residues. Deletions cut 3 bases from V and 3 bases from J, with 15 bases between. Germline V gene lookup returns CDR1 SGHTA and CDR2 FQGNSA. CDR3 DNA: TGTGCCAGCAGCTTGCGATCGGGACGGAGCTACAATGAGCAGTTCTTC. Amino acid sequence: CASSLRSGRSYNEQFF.

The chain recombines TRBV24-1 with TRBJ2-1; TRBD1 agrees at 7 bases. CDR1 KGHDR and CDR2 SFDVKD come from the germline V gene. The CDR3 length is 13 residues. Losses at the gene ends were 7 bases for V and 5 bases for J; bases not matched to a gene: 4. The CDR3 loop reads CATRGDSHNEQFF. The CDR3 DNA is TGTGCCACCAGGGGGGACAGCCACAATGAGCAGTTCTTC.

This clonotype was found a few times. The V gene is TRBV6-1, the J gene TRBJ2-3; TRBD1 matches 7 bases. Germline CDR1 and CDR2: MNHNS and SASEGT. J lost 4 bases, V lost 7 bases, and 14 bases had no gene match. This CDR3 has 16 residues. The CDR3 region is CASTARTGTGPDTQYF. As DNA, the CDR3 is TGTGCCAGCACCGCACGGACAGGCACAGGGCCAGATACGCAGTATTTT.

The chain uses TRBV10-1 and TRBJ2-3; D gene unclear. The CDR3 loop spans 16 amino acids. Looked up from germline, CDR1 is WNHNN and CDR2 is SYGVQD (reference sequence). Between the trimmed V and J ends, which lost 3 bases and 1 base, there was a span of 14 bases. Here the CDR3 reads CASSDNLGSRTDTQYF. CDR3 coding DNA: TGCGCCAGCAGTGATAATTTGGGGTCCCGCACAGATACGCAGTATTTT.

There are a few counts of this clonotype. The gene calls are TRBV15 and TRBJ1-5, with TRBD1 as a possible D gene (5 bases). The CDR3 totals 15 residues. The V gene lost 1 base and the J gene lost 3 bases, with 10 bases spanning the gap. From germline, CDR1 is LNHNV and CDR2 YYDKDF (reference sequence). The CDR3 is CATSRGDLLNQPQHF. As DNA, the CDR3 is TGTGCCACCAGCAGAGGGGACTTACTCAATCAGCCCCAGCATTTT.

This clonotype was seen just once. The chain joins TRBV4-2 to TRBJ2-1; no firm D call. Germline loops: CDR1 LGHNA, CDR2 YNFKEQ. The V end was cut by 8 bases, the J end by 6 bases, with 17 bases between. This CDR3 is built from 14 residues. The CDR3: CASSPQNGLNEQFF. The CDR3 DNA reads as TGTGCCAGCTCCCCACAAAATGGGCTCAATGAGCAGTTCTTC.

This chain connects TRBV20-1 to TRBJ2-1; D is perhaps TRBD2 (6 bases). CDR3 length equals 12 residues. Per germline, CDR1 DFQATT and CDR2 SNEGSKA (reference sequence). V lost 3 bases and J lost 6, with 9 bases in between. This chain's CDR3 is CSASGGTNEQFF. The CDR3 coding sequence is TGCAGTGCTAGCGGCGGGACCAATGAGCAGTTCTTC.

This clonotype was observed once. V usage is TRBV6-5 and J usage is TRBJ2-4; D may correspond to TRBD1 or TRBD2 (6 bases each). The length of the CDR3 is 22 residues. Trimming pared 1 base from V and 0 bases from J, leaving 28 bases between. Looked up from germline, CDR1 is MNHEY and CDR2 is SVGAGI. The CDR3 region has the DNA TGTGCCAGCAGTTACTGGGGGGCCGAGGTATCCTCGATTATTTTAGCCAAAAACATTCAGTACTTC. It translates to CASSYWGAEVSSIILAKNIQYF.

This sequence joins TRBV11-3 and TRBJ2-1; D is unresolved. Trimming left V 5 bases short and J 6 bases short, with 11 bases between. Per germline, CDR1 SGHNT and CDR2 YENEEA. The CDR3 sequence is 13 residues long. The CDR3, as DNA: TGTGCCAGCAGCCCTGGACGGACCAATGAGCAGTTCTTC. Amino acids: CASSPGRTNEQFF.